This T cell receptor (beta chain) originates from a study of blood T cells in healthy people across ages. For the study at large: Template-switching capture recovered about one barcoded beta molecule per two T cells. General observations from the study: Relative to aged donors, long-lived donors carried more naive CD4+ cells and displayed higher diversity.

Next came a second PCR, run for about 6 to 11 cycles, which used a sample-barcoded 5' primer along with a J-beta primer mix. Each CDR3 protein gets one entry after TCRdb re-called the 5' RACE reads with MiXCR. The repertoire holds 890,000 or so distinct CDR3 sequences, with 62% as singletons. The CDR3 is made up of 15 amino acids. V was shortened by 0 bases and J by 8 bases, with 17 bases between the two germline ends. The germline CDR1 and CDR2 sequences are SGDLS and YYNGEE. This clonotype appeared many times. Its antigen is currently unknown. This receptor was identified in a young man in good health. The V and J genes are TRBV9 and TRBJ1-2; D not resolved. Material for sequencing was blood. DNA of the CDR3: TGTGCCAGCAGCGTAGACATAGCCTCAAATGGGGGCTACACCTTC. Translating gives CASSVDIASNGGYTF.